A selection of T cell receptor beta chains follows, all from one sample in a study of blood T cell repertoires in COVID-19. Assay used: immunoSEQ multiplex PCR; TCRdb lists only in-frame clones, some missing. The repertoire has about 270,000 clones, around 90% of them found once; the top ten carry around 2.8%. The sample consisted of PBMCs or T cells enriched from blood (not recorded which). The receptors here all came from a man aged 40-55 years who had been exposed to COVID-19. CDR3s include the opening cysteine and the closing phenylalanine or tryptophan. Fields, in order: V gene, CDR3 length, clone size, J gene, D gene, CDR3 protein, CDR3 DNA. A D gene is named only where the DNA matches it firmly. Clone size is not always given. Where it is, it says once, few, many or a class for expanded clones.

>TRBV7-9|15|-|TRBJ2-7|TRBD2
CASSSRGEREREQYF
TGTGCCAGCAGCTCCCGGGGGGAGCGGGAGCGCGAGCAGTACTTC
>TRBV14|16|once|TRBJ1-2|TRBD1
CASSQAQSRDRGGYTF
TGTGCCAGCAGCCAAGCCCAGAGCCGGGACAGGGGTGGCTACACCTTC
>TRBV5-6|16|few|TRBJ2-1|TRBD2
CASSSPGTSGINEQFF
TGTGCCAGCAGCTCACCCGGGACTAGCGGGATCAATGAGCAGTTCTTC
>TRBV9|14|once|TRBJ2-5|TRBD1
CASSATGVAETQYF
TGTGCCAGCAGCGCGACAGGGGTTGCGGAGACCCAGTACTTC
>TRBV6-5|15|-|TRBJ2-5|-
CASRRQSGAGETQYF
TGTGCCAGCAGACGCCAATCGGGAGCGGGTGAGACCCAGTACTTC
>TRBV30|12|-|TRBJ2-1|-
CAWAEQDNEQFF
TGTGCCTGGGCTGAACAGGACAATGAGCAGTTCTTC
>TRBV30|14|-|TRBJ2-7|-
CAWRNKQDSYEQYF
TGTGCCTGGAGAAATAAGCAGGATTCCTACGAGCAGTACTTC
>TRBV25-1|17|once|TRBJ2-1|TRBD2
CASSEYLGGSLYNEQFF
TGTGCCAGCAGTGAATATTTGGGCGGGAGCCTCTACAATGAGCAGTTCTTC
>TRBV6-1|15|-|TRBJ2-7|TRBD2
CASSESTSGSYEQYF
TGTGCCAGCAGTGAATCGACTAGCGGGAGCTACGAGCAGTACTTC
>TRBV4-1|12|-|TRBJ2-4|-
CASSQDRGIQYF
TGCGCCAGCAGCCAAGACCGGGGAATTCAGTACTTC
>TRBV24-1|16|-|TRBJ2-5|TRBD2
CATSDPWREGRGTQYF
TGTGCCACCAGTGATCCCTGGCGGGAGGGCCGCGGGACCCAGTACTTC
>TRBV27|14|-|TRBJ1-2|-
CASSLEGRSGGYTF
TGTGCCAGCAGCTTAGAGGGCCGATCCGGAGGCTACACCTTC
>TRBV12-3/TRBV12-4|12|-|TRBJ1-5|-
CASSDTRQPQHF
TGTGCCAGCAGTGATACTCGGCAGCCCCAGCATTTT
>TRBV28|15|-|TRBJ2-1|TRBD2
CASSLLAGGQNEQFF
TGTGCCAGCAGTTTACTAGCGGGAGGTCAGAATGAGCAGTTCTTC
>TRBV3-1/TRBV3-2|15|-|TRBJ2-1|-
CASSQVDVMGSEQFF
TGTGCCAGCAGCCAAGTAGACGTCATGGGGAGTGAGCAGTTCTTC
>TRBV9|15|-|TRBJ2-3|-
CASSVAVGSTDTQYF
TGTGCCAGCAGCGTAGCTGTCGGGAGCACAGATACGCAGTATTTT
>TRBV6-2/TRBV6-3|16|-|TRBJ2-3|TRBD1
CASSYLQGKVTDTQYF
TGTGCCAGCAGTTACTTACAGGGGAAGGTCACAGATACGCAGTATTTT
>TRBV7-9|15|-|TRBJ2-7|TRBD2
CASSQTSGSSYEQYF
TGTGCCAGCAGCCAGACTAGCGGGAGCTCCTACGAGCAGTACTTC
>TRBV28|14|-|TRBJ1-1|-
CASSLRQDFTEAFF
TGTGCCAGCAGTTTGCGACAGGACTTCACTGAAGCTTTCTTT
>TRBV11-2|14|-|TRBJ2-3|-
CASSPVGRTDTQYF
TGTGCCAGCAGCCCGGTGGGGAGGACAGATACGCAGTATTTT